The rows below give T cell receptor beta chains drawn from one sample of a study of cytomegalovirus exposure and HLA in healthy donors. TCRdb's copy holds only in-frame clones and misses some; the assay was immunoSEQ multiplex PCR. This table has 150,000 to 200,000 clones, 70% to 90% appearing once. Sequencing input: PBMCs. The receptors originated from a woman between 18 and 30 years old in good health and CMV-seronegative. Both conserved end residues are part of each CDR3. The order of the fields is D gene, J gene, clone size, V gene, CDR3 protein, CDR3 DNA. The D gene is left open where the match is weak. Part of the rows lack a size; the others show once, few, many or a class for expanded clones.

D gene: TRBD1
J gene: TRBJ1-4
clone size: -
V gene: TRBV19
CDR3 protein: CASTRVGTAEEKLFF
CDR3 DNA: TGTGCCAGTACGCGGGTGGGGACAGCCGAAGAAAAACTGTTTTTT

D gene: -
J gene: TRBJ1-2
clone size: -
V gene: TRBV19
CDR3 protein: CASTVGGTGPYGYTF
CDR3 DNA: TGTGCCAGTACCGTTGGTGGTACGGGTCCCTATGGCTACACCTTC

D gene: TRBD1
J gene: TRBJ2-4
clone size: few
V gene: TRBV6-1
CDR3 protein: CASSDRGLNIQYF
CDR3 DNA: TGTGCCAGCAGTGACAGGGGGTTAAACATTCAGTACTTC

D gene: -
J gene: TRBJ2-5
clone size: -
V gene: TRBV18
CDR3 protein: CASSPYGNQETQYF
CDR3 DNA: TGTGCCAGCTCACCATACGGTAACCAAGAGACCCAGTACTTC

D gene: -
J gene: TRBJ2-1
clone size: once
V gene: TRBV5-1
CDR3 protein: CASSLESSYNEQFF
CDR3 DNA: TGCGCCAGCAGTCTAGAAAGCTCCTACAATGAGCAGTTCTTC

D gene: -
J gene: TRBJ2-3
clone size: -
V gene: TRBV27
CDR3 protein: CASKARDTQYF
CDR3 DNA: TGTGCCAGCAAGGCTAGAGATACGCAGTATTTT

D gene: -
J gene: TRBJ1-5
clone size: -
V gene: TRBV10-2
CDR3 protein: CASSESRVNRPGHSNQPQHF
CDR3 DNA: TGCGCCAGCAGTGAGTCGAGAGTTAATCGGCCGGGTCATAGCAATCAGCCCCAGCATTTT

D gene: TRBD2
J gene: TRBJ2-7
clone size: -
V gene: TRBV30
CDR3 protein: CALLAGGPYEQYF
CDR3 DNA: TGTGCCTTACTAGCGGGGGGTCCCTACGAGCAGTACTTC

D gene: TRBD1
J gene: TRBJ1-4
clone size: -
V gene: TRBV2
CDR3 protein: CASRGQGLNEKLFF
CDR3 DNA: TGTGCCAGCAGAGGACAGGGGCTTAATGAAAAACTGTTTTTT

D gene: TRBD2
J gene: TRBJ2-1
clone size: -
V gene: TRBV9
CDR3 protein: CASSVQASGVVNEQFF
CDR3 DNA: TGTGCCAGCAGCGTACAAGCTAGCGGCGTGGTCAATGAGCAGTTCTTC

D gene: -
J gene: TRBJ1-1
clone size: -
V gene: TRBV6-1
CDR3 protein: CVSLLNTEAFF
CDR3 DNA: TGTGTTTCCCTCTTGAACACTGAAGCTTTCTTT

D gene: TRBD2
J gene: TRBJ2-7
clone size: -
V gene: TRBV6-1
CDR3 protein: CASSEASGRFYEQYF
CDR3 DNA: TGTGCCAGCAGTGAAGCGAGCGGGAGGTTCTACGAGCAGTACTTC

D gene: TRBD1
J gene: TRBJ1-6
clone size: -
V gene: TRBV14
CDR3 protein: CASSNRGAVSPLHF
CDR3 DNA: TGTGCCAGCAGCAACAGGGGTGCGGTTTCACCCCTCCACTTT

D gene: -
J gene: TRBJ2-7
clone size: -
V gene: TRBV4-2
CDR3 protein: CASSQQGLSSYEQYF
CDR3 DNA: TGTGCCAGCAGCCAGCAGGGCCTTAGCTCCTACGAGCAGTACTTC

D gene: -
J gene: TRBJ2-5
clone size: -
V gene: TRBV5-6
CDR3 protein: CASSRNSRQETQYF
CDR3 DNA: TGTGCCAGCAGCCGGAACAGCAGACAAGAGACCCAGTACTTC

D gene: -
J gene: TRBJ2-3
clone size: -
V gene: TRBV4-3
CDR3 protein: CASSQDRPGYGTDTQYF
CDR3 DNA: TGCGCCAGCAGCCAAGACCGCCCAGGGTATGGCACAGATACGCAGTATTTT

D gene: TRBD1
J gene: TRBJ1-2
clone size: -
V gene: TRBV5-6
CDR3 protein: CASSLGGTGSYGYTF
CDR3 DNA: TGTGCCAGCAGCTTGGGCGGGACAGGGAGCTATGGCTACACCTTC

D gene: TRBD1
J gene: TRBJ2-5
clone size: -
V gene: TRBV7-9
CDR3 protein: CASSHPGQGEETQYF
CDR3 DNA: TGTGCCAGCAGCCACCCTGGACAGGGAGAAGAGACCCAGTACTTC

D gene: TRBD1
J gene: TRBJ1-5
clone size: -
V gene: TRBV5-6
CDR3 protein: CASSVRQGVWQPQHF
CDR3 DNA: TGTGCCAGCAGCGTTAGACAGGGGGTTTGGCAGCCCCAGCATTTT

D gene: -
J gene: TRBJ2-7
clone size: few
V gene: TRBV7-2
CDR3 protein: CASSKRWTESYEQYF
CDR3 DNA: TGTGCCAGCTCCAAGCGCTGGACAGAGAGCTACGAGCAGTACTTC

D gene: -
J gene: TRBJ2-3
clone size: once
V gene: TRBV2
CDR3 protein: CAREDISTDTQYF
CDR3 DNA: TGTGCCCGCGAGGACATCAGCACAGATACGCAGTATTTT

D gene: -
J gene: TRBJ1-5
clone size: -
V gene: TRBV7-9
CDR3 protein: CASSFPDQPQHF
CDR3 DNA: TGTGCCAGCAGCTTTCCAGATCAGCCCCAGCATTTT

D gene: -
J gene: TRBJ2-1
clone size: -
V gene: TRBV14
CDR3 protein: CASSHGNHNEQFF
CDR3 DNA: TGTGCCAGCAGCCACGGGAACCACAATGAGCAGTTCTTC

D gene: -
J gene: TRBJ1-2
clone size: -
V gene: TRBV6-6
CDR3 protein: CASSYGGGQFYGYTF
CDR3 DNA: TGTGCCAGCAGTTACGGAGGAGGGCAGTTCTATGGCTACACCTTC

D gene: -
J gene: TRBJ2-1
clone size: once
V gene: TRBV4-3
CDR3 protein: CASSQDTMGGYNEQFF
CDR3 DNA: TGCGCCAGCAGCCAAGATACGATGGGGGGCTACAATGAGCAGTTCTTC

D gene: TRBD1
J gene: TRBJ1-2
clone size: -
V gene: TRBV7-9
CDR3 protein: CASSLDWDSTNYGYTF
CDR3 DNA: TGTGCCAGCAGCTTAGATTGGGACAGCACTAACTATGGCTACACCTTC

D gene: TRBD1
J gene: TRBJ1-2
clone size: -
V gene: TRBV7-9
CDR3 protein: CASSPGTGVHGYTF
CDR3 DNA: TGTGCCAGCAGCCCAGGGACAGGGGTTCATGGCTACACCTTC

D gene: TRBD2
J gene: TRBJ2-7
clone size: -
V gene: TRBV6-6
CDR3 protein: CASLAGDEQYF
CDR3 DNA: TGTGCCAGTCTAGCGGGAGACGAGCAGTACTTC

D gene: TRBD2
J gene: TRBJ2-3
clone size: -
V gene: TRBV25-1
CDR3 protein: CASRSSGRGTLADTQYF
CDR3 DNA: TGTGCCAGCAGGTCTAGCGGGCGGGGGACTTTAGCAGATACGCAGTATTTT

D gene: TRBD1
J gene: TRBJ2-7
clone size: -
V gene: TRBV7-8
CDR3 protein: CASSLYRGQGGYEQYF
CDR3 DNA: TGTGCCAGCAGCTTATATAGGGGACAGGGGGGGTACGAGCAGTACTTC